The rows below give T cell receptor beta chains drawn from one sample of a study of cytomegalovirus exposure and HLA in healthy donors. This table comes from immunoSEQ multiplex PCR, and its TCRdb copy is limited to in-frame clones, with some not included. The sample has roughly 200,000 clones, around 76% seen once; the top ten hold approximately 2%. The sample comprised PBMCs. These receptors were obtained from a man aged 30-40 years in good health and CMV-seronegative. Both conserved end residues are trimmed from each CDR3.

TRBJ1-4	12	TRBV5-1	ASSLEGANEKLF
TRBJ2-3	13	TRBV2	ASSEGLAGEDTQY
TRBJ2-2	14	TRBV18	ASSPGAGARTGELF
TRBJ2-1	14	TRBV9	ASSVHGTSYNNEQF
TRBJ2-6	12	TRBV5-1	ASQDRAGANVLT
TRBJ2-3	10	TRBV7-2	ASNPYTDTQY
TRBJ1-1	10	TRBV29-1	SVEWGGTEAF
TRBJ1-2	11	TRBV29-1	SGWDRSNYGYT
TRBJ1-2	13	TRBV9	ASSVALTGTYGYT
TRBJ1-2	11	TRBV12-5	ASATDWNYGYT
TRBJ1-2	12	TRBV30	AWSSSGGAYGYT
TRBJ2-7	12	TRBV2	ASSGGTGSYEQY
TRBJ2-7	13	TRBV7-9	ASSLGTGPLDEQY
TRBJ2-7	13	TRBV28	ASSLSGQGANEQY
TRBJ2-3	13	TRBV7-6	ASSPGQGSTDTQY
TRBJ2-7	13	TRBV27	ASSLPGGSSYEQY
TRBJ1-1	12	TRBV5-5	ASSLYGGGTEAF
TRBJ1-1	12	TRBV5-1	ASSNSSGNTEAF
TRBJ2-1	11	TRBV27	ASPGGKYNEQF
TRBJ2-7	14	TRBV7-9	ASSRWVLAGDYEQY
TRBJ2-7	10	TRBV4-1	ASSLQGYEQY
TRBJ2-3	14	TRBV9	ASSVGLAGGLGTQY
TRBJ1-5	11	TRBV6-1	ASSDGGIRPQH
TRBJ2-5	11	TRBV19	ASKLAGVETQY
TRBJ1-2	11	TRBV7-9	ASSSEDRGGYT
TRBJ2-7	12	TRBV5-1	ASREATGGHEQY
TRBJ2-7	8	TRBV20-1	SARRESQY
TRBJ2-1	15	TRBV27	ASSSPLAGGRHNEQF
TRBJ2-7	13	TRBV19	ASSSGTLISYEQY
TRBJ2-5	14	TRBV15	ATSSGTSGTTGTQY
TRBJ2-6	15	TRBV27	ASSVRVVGSGANVLT
TRBJ2-1	11	TRBV11-2	ASSGGGYNEQF
TRBJ1-1	12	TRBV6-6	ASSLQGRNTEAF
TRBJ2-3	10	TRBV18	ASSLPSDTQY
TRBJ2-5	12	TRBV5-1	ASSSSPTVETQY
TRBJ2-3	12	TRBV10-2	ASRPSGSTDTQY
TRBJ2-7	11	TRBV6-1	ASSDPRRGLRD
TRBJ2-7	11	TRBV13	ASSWQGAEEQY
TRBJ2-2	13	TRBV7-9	ASSGLAGLGGELF
TRBJ2-7	11	TRBV6-5	ASGGAGGEEQY
TRBJ1-2	12	TRBV19	ASKPDRGYYGYT
TRBJ2-5	13	TRBV7-9	ASSRLAGLQETQY
TRBJ2-7	13	TRBV19	ASRLKDRYPYEQY
TRBJ1-1	11	TRBV6-1	ASSARGSAEAF
TRBJ1-5	14	TRBV5-8	ASSSGTQGRNQPQH
TRBJ2-3	12	TRBV6-1	ASTRDFSTDTQY
TRBJ2-7	14	TRBV27	ASSSPAQGHDYEQY
TRBJ2-5	13	TRBV4-1	ASSLGLAIQETQY
TRBJ2-3	16	TRBV5-6	ASSIVPSWTRSTDTQY
TRBJ1-1	12	TRBV7-6	ASSTSGKNTEAF
TRBJ2-7	14	TRBV14	ASSLPTGGTSYEQY
TRBJ2-1	13	TRBV5-1	ASSSSGSTYNEQF